This is a list of T cell receptor beta chains from one sample in a study of OX40 agonist ivuxolimab in advanced cancers. Produced via immunoSEQ multiplex PCR; TCRdb's table is partial and in-frame only. The table lists approximately 80,000 clones, around 86% of them singletons, with 0.2% to 0.3% in the top ten. The sequencing here drew on CD4+ or CD8+ T cells sorted from blood, taken in a trial of the OX40 agonist ivuxolimab. The receptors shown here come from an adult with an advanced solid tumor such as melanoma, head and neck, liver or kidney cancer. Each CDR3 is given with its conserved first and last residue. The order of the fields is D gene, clone size, J gene, V gene, CDR3 DNA, CDR3 protein. A D gene is named only where the DNA matches it firmly. Not every row has a clone size; where given, it reads once, few, many or a size class.

TRBD2,once,TRBJ2-2,TRBV7-8,TGTGCCAGCAGCCCTAGCGGGAGTGACACCGGGGAGCTGTTTTTT,CASSPSGSDTGELFF
-,-,TRBJ2-3,TRBV7-9,TGTGCCAGCAGCGTCGGGGGAACAGATACGCAGTATTTT,CASSVGGTDTQYF
TRBD1,-,TRBJ2-7,TRBV6-1,TGTGCCAGCGACCTCCCAGGGGGCTACGAGCAGTACTTC,CASDLPGGYEQYF
TRBD1,-,TRBJ1-1,TRBV18,TGTGCCAGCTCACCTGGGACAGGGTGGAGCACTGAAGCTTTCTTT,CASSPGTGWSTEAFF
TRBD2,-,TRBJ2-1,TRBV6-4,TGTGCCAGCAGTGACTCACTAGCGGGAGACAATGAGCAGTTCTTC,CASSDSLAGDNEQFF
TRBD1,-,TRBJ2-5,TRBV5-6,TGTGCCAGCAGCCGGGGGACAGGGGGCCTGACCCAGTACTTC,CASSRGTGGLTQYF
TRBD1,-,TRBJ1-1,TRBV5-4,TGTGCCAGCAGCTTGGTTGGGACAGCCACTGAAGCTTTCTTT,CASSLVGTATEAFF
-,-,TRBJ2-3,TRBV5-4,TGTGCCAGCAGCAAATCCGGGCAGCGTATCACAGATACGCAGTATTTT,CASSKSGQRITDTQYF
-,-,TRBJ1-2,TRBV11-2,TGTGCCAGCAGCGGAACTGGGCCTTATGGCTACACCTTC,CASSGTGPYGYTF
-,-,TRBJ2-2,TRBV27,TGTGCCAGCAGTTCTAGGAGGTTCAACACCGGGGAGCTGTTTTTT,CASSSRRFNTGELFF